This passage covers 4 T cell receptor beta chains from one sample sequenced in a study of blood T cell repertoires in COVID-19 (TCRdb year 2020). Libraries were made using the immunoSEQ multiplex PCR assay. TCRdb's version of the immuneACCESS table is confined to in-frame rearrangements and falls short of the full clone set. An unresolved V gene accounts for under half of the shortfall where checked; the remainder is of unknown origin. Here the sample has about 490,000 clones; approximately 85% occur a single time. The ten top clones hold approximately 3% of the sample. The sequencing sample was made of peripheral blood. All receptors come from a human donor in a cohort sampled during active COVID-19.

This chain links TRBV19 with TRBJ2-7, with 8 positions matching TRBD2. The V gene's germline CDR1 is LNHDA and CDR2 SQIVND (reference sequence). The CDR3 consists of 17 residues. The V gene end was trimmed by 6 bases and the J gene end by 0 bases; junction bases not matched to a gene: 13. The DNA of the CDR3 is TGTGCCAGTAGGCCAAAACCCTCCCTAGCGGGCTCCTACGAGCAGTACTTC. It codes for CASRPKPSLAGSYEQYF.

The V call is TRBV25-1, the J call TRBJ1-1; no clear D gene. V was pared by 4 bases and J by 1 base, with 22 bases between. This CDR3 spans 18 amino acids. Germline assignment: CDR1 MGHDK and CDR2 SYGVNS. This CDR3 reads CASSGTGEGWSENTEAFF. The CDR3 nucleotides are TGTGCCAGCAGTGGCACGGGAGAGGGTTGGAGTGAGAACACTGAAGCTTTCTTT.

The genes are TRBV29-1 and TRBJ1-2; 8 nucleotides line up with TRBD1. Losses at the gene ends were 8 bases for V and 8 bases for J; bases not matched to a gene: 16. CDR1 and CDR2 (germline): SQVTM, ANQGSEA. This CDR3 is built from 14 residues. CDR3 nucleotide sequence: TGCAGCTCTAAAACAACAGGGGGGATGGGAGGCTACACCTTC. Its protein product is CSSKTTGGMGGYTF.

The gene calls are TRBV24-1 and TRBJ2-3; no definite D call. The V end lost 0 bases, the J end lost 8 bases, and 14 bases lay between the germline ends. Germline CDR1 and CDR2: KGHDR and SFDVKD. CDR3 size: 15 residues. The CDR3: CATSDLIVTGGTQYF. The CDR3 coding sequence is TGTGCCACCAGTGATTTGATCGTGACGGGTGGTACGCAGTATTTT.